Sequencing of this TCR beta chain was carried out in a study of T cell responses to AZD1222 COVID-19 vaccine. Overall study context: Samples with a second dose at about 4 or about 12 weeks were pooled together. Study-wide results and limits: It was only 6 or 7 AZD1222 recipients who were seropositive at baseline.

The table lists this clone with a count of one. Its antigen is unidentified. Only in-frame clones appear in the TCRdb table, and some are missing; sequencing was by immunoSEQ multiplex PCR. The sample shows 150,000 or so clones, around 90% of them seen only once. The CDR3 totals 13 residues. CDR1 and CDR2 from the germline V gene are MNHEY and SVGAGI. The V gene lost 0 bases and the J gene lost 8 bases, with 10 bases spanning the gap. The V gene is TRBV6-5, the J gene TRBJ1-2; TRBD1 is a possible D gene (6 bases). This material consisted of peripheral blood, taken on day 0 of AZD1222 vaccination. The TCR originated in an adult in good health. The CDR3 here is CASSYSGTRGYTF. The CDR3 DNA follows: TGTGCCAGCAGTTACTCGGGGACACGGGGCTACACCTTC.